Shown below are 26 T cell receptor beta chains from a single sample sequenced in a study of blood T cell repertoires in COVID-19 (dated by TCRdb to 2018 to 2020). The library was prepared using the immunoSEQ multiplex PCR assay. The immuneACCESS repertoire file appears here via TCRdb, limited to in-frame rearrangements. These files lack a portion of the clones; in checked studies, under half of the deficit traces to unresolved V genes, and the cause of the others is not known. This sample comprises approximately 190,000 clones, more than 75% of them detected only once. In total, the top ten clones hold approximately 7.8% of the sample. Sequencing was done on a sample of peripheral blood. The source of these receptors is a woman in her sixties with COVID-19, enrolled during active disease.

The rearrangement joins TRBV19 to TRBJ2-5, with D perhaps matching TRBD1 (7 bases). The length of the CDR3 is 16 residues. Germline values: CDR1 LNHDA, CDR2 SQIVND (reference sequence). Trimming removed 3 bases at V and 5 bases at J, with 19 bases between. The chain's CDR3 is CASSISGGTSWETQYF. Here the CDR3 DNA reads TGTGCCAGTAGTATTTCAGGGGGGACCTCCTGGGAGACCCAGTACTTC.

The V call is TRBV6-5, the J call TRBJ1-2; TRBD1 matches 8 bases. Germline V gives CDR1 MNHEY, CDR2 SVGAGI. This CDR3 is 14 amino acids long. J lost 7 bases, V lost 2 bases, and 6 bases had no gene match. CDR3 sequence: CASSYDRGGFGYTF. The DNA for the CDR3 is TGTGCCAGCAGTTACGACAGGGGAGGTTTTGGCTACACCTTC.

The chain uses TRBV11-3 and TRBJ2-1, with unresolved D. Germline CDR1 SGHNT, CDR2 YENEEA. This CDR3 has 12 residues. Trimming removed 2 bases from V and 9 bases from J, with 8 bases in between. Written as DNA, the CDR3 is TGTGCCAGCAGCTTAATCCTCGGTGAGCAGTTCTTC. It specifies CASSLILGEQFF.

This clone has ten or more counts. The rearrangement links TRBV28 to TRBJ1-2, with D tentatively TRBD1 (5 bases). The V end lost 8 bases, the J end lost 0 bases, and 13 bases lay between the germline ends. The CDR3 loop spans 14 amino acids. The germline gives CDR1 MDHEN, CDR2 SYDVKM. The CDR3 bases are TGTGCCAGCCGGTCGGTAGGGGCTAACTATGGCTACACCTTC. Its translation is CASRSVGANYGYTF.

Only a few counts were recorded for this clone. The genes are TRBV30 and TRBJ2-2; 9 nucleotides agree with TRBD2. Per germline, CDR1 GTSNPN and CDR2 SVGIG (reference sequence). V lost 0 bases and J lost 4; bases outside the gene matches: 3. The CDR3 runs to 15 residues. The CDR3 DNA reads as TGTGCCTGGAGTGTACAACTAGCGGGCACCGGGGAGCTGTTTTTT. This codes for CAWSVQLAGTGELFF.

V gene TRBV5-6 combines with J gene TRBJ2-7, with D possibly matching TRBD1 (5 bases). Between the trimmed V and J ends, which lost 2 bases and 7 bases, there was a span of 16 bases. The length of the CDR3 is 14 residues. Germline V gene sequence: CDR1 SGHDT, CDR2 YYEEEE. In DNA form, the CDR3 reads TGTGCCAGCAGCTTTAGCTCAAGGGGAATAGAGCAGTACTTC. Amino acid sequence: CASSFSSRGIEQYF.

The sample holds a few counts of this clone. The chain carries TRBV19 and TRBJ1-5; maybe TRBD1 (5 bases). CDR1 and CDR2 (germline): LNHDA, SQIVND (reference sequence). V was trimmed by 2 bases and J by 3 bases, leaving 14 bases between them. The CDR3 loop spans 16 amino acids. In DNA, the CDR3 is TGTGCCAGTAGTATATATAAGGACACCTTCAATCAGCCCCAGCATTTT. Translation gives CASSIYKDTFNQPQHF.

This clone was recorded once. This chain connects TRBV11-1 to TRBJ2-3; 11 bases fit TRBD1. V shed 11 bases and J 4 bases; nucleotides not matched to a gene: 8. The CDR3 contains 14 residues. CDR1 SGHAT and CDR2 FQDESV come from the germline V gene (reference sequence). The CDR3 region is CAVQPGQGADTQYF. CDR3 DNA: TGTGCCGTGCAACCGGGACAGGGGGCAGATACGCAGTATTTT.

V gene TRBV7-2 combines with J gene TRBJ2-3, with 7 bases that match TRBD2. Germline-derived CDR1 and CDR2 are SGHTA and FQGNSA. The CDR3 consists of 17 residues. With V trimmed by 6 bases and J by 1 base, 13 bases remained unmatched. Here the CDR3 DNA reads TGTGCCAGCAGTCGACGGGCGGGGGAGACAGGCACAGATACGCAGTATTTT. This encodes CASSRRAGETGTDTQYF.

The chain couples TRBV4-1 to TRBJ1-3; 7 bases line up with TRBD1. CDR3 length equals 17 residues. The V gene's germline CDR1 is MGHRA and CDR2 YSYEKL. V gave up 4 bases and J gave up 2 bases; unmatched junction bases: 11. CDR3 sequence reads: CASSPVTGAEAGNTIYF. DNA for the CDR3: TGCGCCAGCAGCCCAGTAACAGGGGCTGAAGCTGGAAACACCATATATTTT.

This chain links TRBV5-1 with TRBJ1-2; the match to TRBD1 covers 7 bases. After removal of 4 bases from V and 2 bases from J, the junction contained 14 bases not matched to a gene. The germline CDR1 and CDR2 sequences are SGHRS and YFSETQ. This CDR3 comprises 17 residues. Here the CDR3 reads CASSEQPGQQMNYGYTF. The CDR3 nucleotides are TGCGCCAGCAGCGAACAGCCGGGACAGCAAATGAACTATGGCTACACCTTC.

The V and J genes are TRBV19 and TRBJ2-3, with 14 bases that match TRBD2. Per the germline V gene, CDR1 is LNHDA and CDR2 is SQIVND (reference sequence). Trimming at V came to 6 bases and at J to 6 bases, leaving 5 bases not matched to a gene. There are 15 residues in the CDR3. The CDR3 DNA reads as TGTGCCAGTAGAGGACTAGCGGGAGGTAGGGATACGCAGTATTTT. Translation gives CASRGLAGGRDTQYF.

V gene TRBV7-8 combines with J gene TRBJ2-4, with TRBD2 matching over 12 bases. The V segment lost 1 base and the J segment 0 bases; nucleotides outside the gene matches: 7. The germline gives CDR1 SGHVS, CDR2 FQNEAQ. The CDR3 covers 19 residues. CDR3 region: CASSLGLAGARAAKNIQYF. In nucleotides, the CDR3 is TGTGCCAGCAGCTTAGGACTAGCGGGGGCCCGGGCAGCCAAAAACATTCAGTACTTC. The full variable domain, with the rest looked up from reference TRBV7-8 and TRBJ2-4, is GAGVSQSPRYKVAKRGQDVALRCDPISGHVSLFWYQQALGQGPEFLTYFQNEAQLDKSGLPSDRFFAERPEGSVSTLKIQRTQQEDSAVYLCASSLGLAGARAAKNIQYFGAGTRLSVL.

The V gene is TRBV5-1, the J gene TRBJ1-1, with 9 bases fitting TRBD1. CDR3 length: 14 amino acids. The V and J ends lost 4 bases and 3 bases, in that order; junction bases with no gene match: 4. Germline loops: CDR1 SGHRS, CDR2 YFSETQ. In nucleotides, the CDR3 is TGCGCCAGCAGCCTGGACAGGGGAGACACTGAAGCTTTCTTT. This translates into CASSLDRGDTEAFF.

The chain employs TRBV7-9 and TRBJ2-7; D is ambiguous. The CDR3 runs 14 residues. Germline CDR1 is SEHNR and CDR2 is FQNEAQ (reference sequence). V lost 4 bases and J 1 base, leaving 11 bases between the germline ends. CDR3 sequence reads: CASSSASLSYEQYF. In DNA form, the CDR3 reads TGTGCCAGCAGCTCCGCTAGTTTGTCCTACGAGCAGTACTTC. The whole variable domain, filled in from reference TRBV7-9 and TRBJ2-7, reads DTGVSQNPRHKITKRGQNVTFRCDPISEHNRLYWYRQTLGQGPEFLTYFQNEAQLEKSRLLSDRFSAERPKGSFSTLEIQRTEQGDSAMYLCASSSASLSYEQYFGPGTRLTVT.

This sequence joins TRBV3-1 (or the pseudogene TRBV3-2) and TRBJ1-6, with D possibly matching TRBD1 (6 bases). The CDR3 is 12 residues long. Trimming cost V 4 bases and J 10 bases, with 8 bases left between them. CDR1 is LGHDT, CDR2 YNNKEL, per germline (reference sequence). This chain's CDR3 is CASSLRGSPLHF. DNA for the CDR3: TGTGCCAGCAGCCTGAGGGGGTCACCCCTCCACTTT.

The chain recombines TRBV7-2 with TRBJ2-1; tentative D call: TRBD1 (5 bases). V lost 5 bases and J 3 bases, leaving 14 bases between the germline ends. The CDR3 has 15 amino acids. CDR1 and CDR2 (germline): SGHTA, FQGNSA. CDR3 region: CASSPRVQVYNEQFF. DNA of the CDR3: TGTGCCAGCAGCCCCAGGGTTCAGGTCTACAATGAGCAGTTCTTC.

This chain links TRBV11-3 with TRBJ2-7, with D uncertain. Trimming left V 5 bases short and J 6 bases short, with 11 bases between. CDR3 size: 12 residues. Germline values: CDR1 SGHNT, CDR2 YENEEA. Written as DNA, the CDR3 is TGTGCCAGCAGCCTTCAAGAGGCCGAGCAGTACGTC. Translated: CASSLQEAEQYV.

This chain uses TRBV18 with TRBJ1-1; 8 nucleotides line up with TRBD1. CDR1 and CDR2 from the germline V gene are KGHSH and LQKENI. J was trimmed by 5 bases and V by 6 bases; bases with no gene match: 8. This CDR3 is built from 14 residues. CDR3 DNA: TGTGCCAGCTCGCAGGGGGCGCCGGGAACTGAAGCTTTCTTT. Amino acids: CASSQGAPGTEAFF.

The rearrangement links TRBV7-9 to TRBJ2-2; TRBD2 aligns across 13 bases. V was pared by 5 bases and J by 4 bases, with 13 bases of the junction left unmatched. CDR1 SEHNR and CDR2 FQNEAQ come from the germline V gene (reference sequence). The length of the CDR3 is 19 residues. For the CDR3, the DNA is TGTGCCAGCAGCATACAGCCGGGACTAGCGGGAACCACCACCGGGGAGCTGTTTTTT. Translation: CASSIQPGLAGTTTGELFF.

The genes are TRBV7-2 and TRBJ1-2, with TRBD1 identical over 9 bases. After removal of 5 bases from V and 0 bases from J, the junction contained 4 bases not matched to a gene. This CDR3 spans 15 amino acids. The germline CDR1 and CDR2 sequences are SGHTA and FQGNSA. CDR3 region: CASSQQGAPNYGYTF. CDR3 bases: TGTGCCAGCAGCCAACAGGGGGCCCCTAACTATGGCTACACCTTC.

This chain joins TRBV6-1 and TRBJ1-1; D perhaps matches TRBD1 (5 bases). Germline CDR1 is MNHNS and CDR2 is SASEGT. Trimming shortened V by 4 bases and J by 3 bases, and 18 bases separated the two germline ends. CDR3 length: 16 residues. The CDR3 DNA sequence: TGTGCCAGCAGTGTTTTGGCAGGGAGGAGCGACACTGAAGCTTTCTTT. Its translation: CASSVLAGRSDTEAFF.

This sequence joins TRBV5-6 and TRBJ1-1; D gene ambiguous. CDR1 SGHDT and CDR2 YYEEEE come from the germline V gene. This CDR3 is 14 amino acids long. V was clipped by 6 bases and J by 4 bases, with 16 bases between them. The CDR3 region has the DNA TGTGCCAGCACCTATGCGGGAGTAAGCACTGAAGCTTTCTTT. It translates to CASTYAGVSTEAFF.

The CDR3 sequence is CAWSRGATNEKLFF. CDR3 sequence (DNA): TGTGCCTGGAGTCGGGGGGCAACTAATGAAAAACTGTTTTTT. This chain uses TRBV30 with TRBJ1-4; maybe TRBD1 (5 bases). Germline CDR1 is GTSNPN and CDR2 is SVGIG (reference sequence). The CDR3 loop spans 14 amino acids. Trimming took off 2 bases at V and 0 bases at J, with 7 bases between the two ends.

J is TRBJ2-7 and V is TRBV28, with 8 bases fitting TRBD2. This CDR3 comprises 15 residues. Germline values: CDR1 MDHEN, CDR2 SYDVKM. Losses at the gene ends were 5 bases for V and 1 base for J; bases not matched to a gene: 7. CDR3 in amino acids: CASSPEIAGSYEQYF. Here the CDR3 DNA reads TGTGCCAGCAGTCCTGAGATAGCGGGGTCCTACGAGCAGTACTTC.

The chain uses TRBV18 and TRBJ1-2; 9 positions agree with TRBD1. CDR1 is KGHSH, CDR2 LQKENI, per germline. Losses at the gene ends were 4 bases for V and 4 bases for J; bases not matched to a gene: 10. The CDR3 runs to 16 residues. The CDR3 DNA reads TGTGCCAGCTCACAAACGCGGGACAGGGTGGTCTATGGCTACACCTTC. Translated, it gives CASSQTRDRVVYGYTF.